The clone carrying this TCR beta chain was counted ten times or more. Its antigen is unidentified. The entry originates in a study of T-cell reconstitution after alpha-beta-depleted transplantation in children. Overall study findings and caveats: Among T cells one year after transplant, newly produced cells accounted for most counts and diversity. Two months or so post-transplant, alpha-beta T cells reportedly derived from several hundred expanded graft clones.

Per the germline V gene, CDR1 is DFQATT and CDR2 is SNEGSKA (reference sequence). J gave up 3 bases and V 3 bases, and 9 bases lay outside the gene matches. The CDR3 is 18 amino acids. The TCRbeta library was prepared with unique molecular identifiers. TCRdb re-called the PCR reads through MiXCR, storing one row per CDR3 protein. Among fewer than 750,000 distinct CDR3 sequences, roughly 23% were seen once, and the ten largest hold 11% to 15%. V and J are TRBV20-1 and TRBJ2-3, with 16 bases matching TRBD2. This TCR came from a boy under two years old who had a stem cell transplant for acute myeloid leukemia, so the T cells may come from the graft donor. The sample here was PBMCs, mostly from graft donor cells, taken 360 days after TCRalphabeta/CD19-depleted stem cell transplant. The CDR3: CSASTGTSGGAWTDTQYF. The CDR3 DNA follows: TGCAGTGCTAGTACCGGGACTAGCGGGGGGGCATGGACAGATACGCAGTATTTT.